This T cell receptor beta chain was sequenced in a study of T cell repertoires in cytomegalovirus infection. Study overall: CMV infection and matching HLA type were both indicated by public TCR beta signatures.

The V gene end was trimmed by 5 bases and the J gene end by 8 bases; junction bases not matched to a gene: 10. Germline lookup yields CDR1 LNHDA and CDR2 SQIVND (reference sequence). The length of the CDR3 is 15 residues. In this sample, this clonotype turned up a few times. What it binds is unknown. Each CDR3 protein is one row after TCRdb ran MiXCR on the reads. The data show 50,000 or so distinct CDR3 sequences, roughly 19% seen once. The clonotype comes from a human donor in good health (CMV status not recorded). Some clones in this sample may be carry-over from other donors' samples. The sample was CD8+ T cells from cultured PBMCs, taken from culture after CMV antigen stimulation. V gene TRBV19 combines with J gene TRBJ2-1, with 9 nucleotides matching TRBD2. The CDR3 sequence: CASSPWGAGGYEQFF. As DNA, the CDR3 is TGTGCCAGTAGTCCCTGGGGAGCGGGAGGATATGAGCAGTTCTTC.